This entry lists 10 T cell receptor beta chains sequenced from one sample in a study of early T cells in non-severe SARS-CoV-2 infection. Each CDR3 protein gets one entry after TCRdb re-called the 5' RACE reads with MiXCR. The profile covers approximately 32,000 distinct CDR3 sequences, with roughly 4.5% appearing a single time and 5.5% to 6% taken by the ten largest. The sequencing sample was made of whole blood. These receptors all come from an adult who was a healthcare worker with PCR-confirmed SARS-CoV-2 infection or an uninfected control (not recorded which).

This clonotype was observed many times. The J gene is TRBJ1-1, the V gene TRBV2; the D gene is possibly TRBD1 (5 bases). The CDR3 sequence is 13 residues long. CDR1 is SNHLY and CDR2 is FYNNEI in the germline V gene. The CDR3: CATNLRVSTEAFF. Here the CDR3 DNA reads TGTGCAACGAACCTCAGGGTGAGCACTGAAGCTTTCTTT.

This clonotype was seen ten or more times. The chain employs TRBV28 and TRBJ1-1; D remains ambiguous. From germline, CDR1 is MDHEN and CDR2 SYDVKM. The ends were cut back, 1 base at V and 4 bases at J, with 1 base in the middle. There are 11 residues in the CDR3. The CDR3 sequence is CASSLSTEAFF. As DNA, the CDR3 is TGTGCCAGCAGTTTATCCACTGAAGCTTTCTTT. Using reference TRBV28 and TRBJ1-1 for the parts outside the CDR3, the full variable domain is DVKVTQSSRYLVKRTGEKVFLECVQDMDHENMFWYRQDPGLGLRLIYFSYDVKMKEKGDIPEGYSVSREKKERFSLILESASTNQTSMYLCASSLSTEAFFGQGTRLTVV.

This clonotype has a count of ten or more. The chain is built from TRBV5-1 and TRBJ2-7; 9 bases are a match to TRBD1. CDR1 is SGHRS and CDR2 is YFSETQ in the germline V gene. This CDR3 has 16 amino acids. Losses at the gene ends were 5 bases for V and 3 bases for J; bases not matched to a gene: 12. Here the CDR3 reads CASRTGGGGGSYEQYF. CDR3 coding DNA: TGCGCCAGCAGAACAGGGGGCGGTGGCGGGAGCTACGAGCAGTACTTC.

This clonotype was seen many times. This chain links TRBV21-1 with TRBJ2-5; TRBD2 reflects the table's D call only, with no check against the DNA. TRBV21-1 corresponds to a pseudogene. This CDR3 region has 14 residues. The CDR3 coding sequence is TGTGCCAGCAGCAATTGCGGGGAACAAGAGACCCAGTACTTC. It translates to CASSNCGEQETQYF.

This clonotype was recorded at least ten times. The gene calls are TRBV4-2 and TRBJ2-3; TRBD2 agrees at 16 bases. V was pared by 2 bases and J by 5 bases, with 7 bases of the junction left unmatched. This CDR3 spans 18 amino acids. Germline V CDR1 and CDR2: LGHNA, YNFKEQ. For the CDR3, the DNA is TGTGCCAGCAGCCAAACCGGGACTAGCGGGAGGGCCGGAGATACGCAGTATTTT. As protein: CASSQTGTSGRAGDTQYF.

This clonotype was counted only a few times. This could be a read error, since a much larger clone is one nucleotide away. The genes are TRBV20-1 and TRBJ2-7; D is ambiguous. The CDR3 extends over 15 amino acids. Germline-derived CDR1 and CDR2 are DFQATT and SNEGSKA (reference sequence). Trimming removed 5 bases from V and 3 bases from J, with 20 bases in between. The CDR3: CSAPTPETTFYEQYF. For the CDR3, the DNA is TGCAGTGCTCCTACCCCCGAGACAACCTTCTACGAGCAGTACTTC.

CDR3 coding DNA: TGTGCCAGCAGTGTCAACGAGCAGTACTTC. Translated: CASSVNEQYF. The V call is TRBV2, the J call TRBJ2-7; D remains unclear. Germline lookup yields CDR1 SNHLY and CDR2 FYNNEI. The CDR3 spans 10 residues. Trimming cost V 4 bases and J 5 bases, with 3 bases left between them.

This clonotype has ten or more counts. The gene calls are TRBV28 and TRBJ2-1, with TRBD2 matching 12 bases. The CDR3 spans 14 residues. J lost 1 base, V lost 10 bases, and 2 bases had no gene match. Germline assignment: CDR1 MDHEN and CDR2 SYDVKM. CDR3 sequence: CATLAGGSYNEQFF. CDR3 DNA sequence: TGTGCCACCCTAGCGGGGGGGTCCTACAATGAGCAGTTCTTC.

At least ten counts were recorded for this clonotype. The V and J genes are TRBV5-5 and TRBJ1-5, with D unresolved. The CDR3 has 15 amino acids. Germline lookup yields CDR1 SGHKS and CDR2 YYEKEE (reference sequence). V was shortened by 0 bases and J by 3 bases, with 10 bases between the two germline ends. CDR3 loop: CASSLEVQHNQPQHF. The CDR3 DNA reads as TGTGCCAGCAGCTTGGAGGTTCAGCACAATCAGCCCCAGCATTTT. The full variable domain, rest sourced from reference TRBV5-5 and TRBJ1-5, is DAGVTQSPTHLIKTRGQQVTLRCSPISGHKSVSWYQQVLGQGPQFIFQYYEKEERGRGNFPDRFSARQFPNYSSELNVNALLLGDSALYLCASSLEVQHNQPQHFGDGTRLSIL.

This clonotype has only one observation. The gene calls are TRBV10-3 and TRBJ1-6, with D perhaps TRBD1 (5 bases). CDR3 size: 15 residues. Trimming stripped 2 bases from V and 8 bases from J, with 13 bases between. Germline CDR1 ENHRY, CDR2 SYGVKD. CDR3 loop: CAISEDGGIDSPLHF. CDR3 bases: TGTGCCATCAGTGAGGACGGGGGAATTGATTCACCCCTCCACTTT.